The rows below give T cell receptor beta chains drawn from one sample of a study of OX40 agonist ivuxolimab in advanced cancers. Clones were read by immunoSEQ multiplex PCR, and TCRdb kept only the in-frame ones, dropping some. The table shows approximately 52,000 clones, with approximately 94% occurring only once. The sample here was CD4+ or CD8+ T cells sorted from blood, taken in a trial of the OX40 agonist ivuxolimab. Receptor source: an adult with an advanced solid tumor such as melanoma, head and neck, liver or kidney cancer. The CDR3 runs from the conserved cysteine through the conserved F or W. Each record gives: V gene, J gene, clone size, D gene, CDR3 DNA, CDR3 protein. The D gene is left open where the match is weak. A clone size is listed for some rows: how often the clone was seen (once, few, many), or a class if it is expanded.

TRBV4-1	TRBJ2-7	-	TRBD2	TGCGCCAGCAGCGGAACGGGGGGCTACGAGCAGTACTTC	CASSGTGGYEQYF
TRBV4-1	TRBJ1-3	-	-	TGCGCCAGCAGCCCAGCGGTTAGAAACACCATATATTTT	CASSPAVRNTIYF
TRBV30	TRBJ2-7	-	-	TGTGCCTGGGGTATCTACGAGCAGTACTTC	CAWGIYEQYF
TRBV2	TRBJ2-1	once	TRBD2	TGTGCCAGCAGTCTGAGCGGGAGTGGAGCCTACAATGAGCAGTTCTTC	CASSLSGSGAYNEQFF
TRBV27	TRBJ2-3	-	TRBD1	TGTGCCAGCAGTTCAACCGGGACAGGGGCAGATACGCAGTATTTT	CASSSTGTGADTQYF
TRBV30	TRBJ2-2	-	TRBD2	TGTGCCTGGAGGGCGGGGGGCAGGACCGGGGAGCTGTTTTTT	CAWRAGGRTGELFF
TRBV7-6	TRBJ2-5	-	-	TGTGCCAGCAGCTTGTCCCCTAGCGCACTACAAGAGACCCAGTACTTC	CASSLSPSALQETQYF
TRBV30	TRBJ2-7	-	-	TGTGCCTGGAGTGGTGCTTGGGAGCAGTACTTC	CAWSGAWEQYF
TRBV11-3	TRBJ2-2	-	-	TGTGCCAGCAGGTTCGCCGGGGAGCTGTTTTTT	CASRFAGELFF
TRBV19	TRBJ2-7	-	TRBD2	TGTGCCAGTAGTGGACTAGCGGGGGTAGCCTACGAGCAGTACTTC	CASSGLAGVAYEQYF
TRBV5-1	TRBJ2-5	-	-	TGCGCCAGCAGCTTGGCCGGGGAGACCCAGTACTTC	CASSLAGETQYF
TRBV5-1	TRBJ2-2	-	-	TGCGCCAGCAGCCCCAGGGCCGGGGAGCTGTTTTTT	CASSPRAGELFF
TRBV27	TRBJ2-4	once	TRBD1	TGTGCCAGCAGTCCCAGACAGGGGGACAAAAACATTCAGTACTTC	CASSPRQGDKNIQYF
TRBV6-1	TRBJ1-4	-	-	TGTGCCAGCAGTGAAGCGCTGGGAGATTGGAATGAAAAACTGTTTTTT	CASSEALGDWNEKLFF
TRBV4-1	TRBJ2-7	-	-	TGCGCCAGCAGCCAAGTTCGGACTTCCTACGAGCAGTACTTC	CASSQVRTSYEQYF
TRBV19	TRBJ1-2	-	-	TGTGCCAGTAGTATCCCCGACCCCTATGGCTACACCTTC	CASSIPDPYGYTF
TRBV6-6	TRBJ1-5	-	-	TGTGCCAGCAGACCTACGGTGCGACAGCCCCAGCATTTT	CASRPTVRQPQHF
TRBV11-2	TRBJ2-7	-	TRBD1	TGTGCCAGCAGCTTATATTGGGGGCTGACAGGGTATACCTACGAGCAGTACTTC	CASSLYWGLTGYTYEQYF
TRBV9	TRBJ2-2	-	-	TGTGCCAGCAGCGTAGCATATAAACCGAACACCGGGGAGCTGTTTTTT	CASSVAYKPNTGELFF
TRBV11-1	TRBJ2-5	-	TRBD2	TGTGCCAGCAGCTCTACTAGCGGGAGTCTTGAGACCCAGTACTTC	CASSSTSGSLETQYF
TRBV28	TRBJ2-2	-	-	TGTGCCAGCAGTTTATCTAGTGGTTTGGGGGAGCTGTTTTTT	CASSLSSGLGELFF
TRBV19	TRBJ2-1	-	-	TGTGCCAGTAGTACGGACGTTTTAAAGCAGTTCTTC	CASSTDVLKQFF
TRBV2	TRBJ2-5	-	TRBD1	TGTGCCAGCAGTGAGGGACAGGGGTTCTTGGCCCAGTACTTC	CASSEGQGFLAQYF
TRBV18	TRBJ2-5	once	-	TGTGCCAGCTCAGACACGGGAAACCAAGAGACCCAGTACTTC	CASSDTGNQETQYF
TRBV30	TRBJ2-7	-	TRBD2	TGTGCCTGGAGTGCGGGGACTAGCGGCTTCTACGAGCAGTACTTC	CAWSAGTSGFYEQYF
TRBV28	TRBJ1-1	-	-	TGTGCCAGCAGTTTATTGGAGAACACTGAAGCTTTCTTT	CASSLLENTEAFF
TRBV19	TRBJ1-3	-	-	TGTGCCAGTAGTCTCTGGGGAAGCTCTGGAAACACCATATATTTT	CASSLWGSSGNTIYF
TRBV11-2	TRBJ2-1	once	-	TGTGCCAGCAGCTTTAGCGACTACCCATCCAGCTCCTACAATGAGCAGTTCTTC	CASSFSDYPSSSYNEQFF
TRBV7-6	TRBJ2-7	-	TRBD2	TGTGCCAGCAGCCCCGGGACTAGCTACGAGCAGTACTTC	CASSPGTSYEQYF
TRBV6-1	TRBJ2-5	few	-	TGTGCCAGCAGTGAAGGGACAGGAGGGTTGGAGACCCAGTACTTC	CASSEGTGGLETQYF
TRBV28	TRBJ1-6	-	-	TGTGCCAGCAGTTTTGGTGTCTCGGAGTCCCCCTATAATTCACCCCTCCACTTT	CASSFGVSESPYNSPLHF
TRBV9	TRBJ2-7	-	TRBD2	TGTGCCAGCAGCGTACGAGGTAGCGGGCCCTCTCCCAACGAGCAGTACTTC	CASSVRGSGPSPNEQYF
TRBV30	TRBJ1-2	once	-	TGTGCCTGGAGTGTACCAGGAGAATATGGCTACACCTTC	CAWSVPGEYGYTF
TRBV2	TRBJ2-1	-	-	TGTGCCAGCAATCTCCTAAGCAACAATGAGCAGTTCTTC	CASNLLSNNEQFF
TRBV27	TRBJ2-7	-	-	TGTGCCAGCAGTCCCAACCAGGGCTACGAGCAGTACTTC	CASSPNQGYEQYF
TRBV25-1	TRBJ2-7	-	-	TGTGCCAGCAGGGAGGGGGCGATGAACGAGCAGTACTTC	CASREGAMNEQYF
TRBV28	TRBJ2-7	-	TRBD1	TGTGCCAGCAATACCGGGACAGGGGCCCACTACGAGCAGTACTTC	CASNTGTGAHYEQYF
TRBV28	TRBJ2-7	-	-	TGTGCCAGCAGTCCACGCCACAGGGCTTGGGTTTACGAGCAGTACTTC	CASSPRHRAWVYEQYF
TRBV11-2	TRBJ2-2	-	-	TGTGCCAGCAGCTTCGGCCAGGGGAGGTACACCGGGGAGCTGTTTTTT	CASSFGQGRYTGELFF
TRBV6-5	TRBJ2-7	once	TRBD2	TGTGCCAGCAGCCCCCCTAGCGGACTCTCCTACGAGCAGTACTTC	CASSPPSGLSYEQYF
TRBV7-9	TRBJ2-1	-	TRBD2	TGTGCCAGCAGCCCAGGACTAGCGAGAGATGAGCAGTTCTTC	CASSPGLARDEQFF
TRBV7-2	TRBJ2-7	-	-	TGTGCCAGCTCGAACCCGGGGGACAGACCTTACGAGCAGTACTTC	CASSNPGDRPYEQYF
TRBV2	TRBJ2-1	-	-	TGTGCCATCGCCCCCCCGACTAGGGCCAATGAGCAGTTCTTC	CAIAPPTRANEQFF
TRBV27	TRBJ1-3	-	-	TGTGCCAGCAGTTTACTGGGTGCTGGAAACACCATATATTTT	CASSLLGAGNTIYF
TRBV27	TRBJ2-3	-	-	TGTGCCAGCAGTTGGAGAGGCAGCACAGATACGCAGTATTTT	CASSWRGSTDTQYF
TRBV29-1	TRBJ2-7	-	TRBD1	TGCAGCGTTTGGGCAGGGGGCGACGAGCAGTACTTC	CSVWAGGDEQYF
TRBV20-1	TRBJ1-1	few	-	TGCAGTGCTCCGATGAACACTGAAGCTTTCTTT	CSAPMNTEAFF